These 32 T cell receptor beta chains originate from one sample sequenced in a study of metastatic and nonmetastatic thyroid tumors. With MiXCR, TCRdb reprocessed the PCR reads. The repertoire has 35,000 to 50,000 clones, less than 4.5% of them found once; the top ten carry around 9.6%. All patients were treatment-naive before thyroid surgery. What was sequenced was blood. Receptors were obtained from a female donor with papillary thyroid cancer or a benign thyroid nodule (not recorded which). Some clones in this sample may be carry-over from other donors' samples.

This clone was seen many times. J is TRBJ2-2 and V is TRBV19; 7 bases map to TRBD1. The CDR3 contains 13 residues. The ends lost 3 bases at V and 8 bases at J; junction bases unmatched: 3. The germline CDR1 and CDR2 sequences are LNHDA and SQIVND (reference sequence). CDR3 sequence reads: CASSMNRGGELFF. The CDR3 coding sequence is TGTGCCAGTAGTATGAACAGGGGTGGGGAGCTGTTTTTT. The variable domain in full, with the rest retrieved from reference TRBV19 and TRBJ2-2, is DGGITQSPKYLFRKEGQNVTLSCEQNLNHDAMYWYRQDPGQGLRLIYYSQIVNDFQKGDIAEGYSVSREKKESFPLTVTSAQKNPTAFYLCASSMNRGGELFFGEGSRLTVL.

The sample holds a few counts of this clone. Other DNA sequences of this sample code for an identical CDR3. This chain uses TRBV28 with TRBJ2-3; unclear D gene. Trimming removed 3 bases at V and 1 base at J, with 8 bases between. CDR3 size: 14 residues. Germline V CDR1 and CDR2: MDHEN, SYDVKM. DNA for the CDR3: TGTGCCAGCAGTTTCCTTTCCGGCACAGATACGCAGTATTTT. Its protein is CASSFLSGTDTQYF.

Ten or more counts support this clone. CDR3 bases: TGTGCCAGCAGCTTAGGGGACAGGGACTACGAGCAGTACTTC. Its protein product is CASSLGDRDYEQYF. The rearrangement joins TRBV11-2 to TRBJ2-7; 9 positions match TRBD1. V lost 1 base to trimming and J lost 3 bases; unmatched junction nucleotides: 1. The CDR3 length is 14 residues. The germline gives CDR1 SGHAT, CDR2 FQNNGV.

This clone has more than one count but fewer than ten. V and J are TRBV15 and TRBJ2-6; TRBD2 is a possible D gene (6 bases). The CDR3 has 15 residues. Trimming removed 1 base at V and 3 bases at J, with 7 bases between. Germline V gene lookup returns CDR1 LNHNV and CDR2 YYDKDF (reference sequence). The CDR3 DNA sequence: TGTGCCACCAGCAGAGGGGGGGATGGGGCCAACGTCCTGACTTTC. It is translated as CATSRGGDGANVLTF.

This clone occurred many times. The CDR3 DNA sequence: TGTGCCAGCAGTGAGACCCCTACCTACGAGCAGTACTTC. This sequence encodes CASSETPTYEQYF. The chain couples TRBV2 to TRBJ2-7; D ambiguous. Germline values: CDR1 SNHLY, CDR2 FYNNEI. The germline V and J ends were trimmed by 3 bases and 2 bases, with 8 bases remaining between them. This CDR3 has 13 amino acids.

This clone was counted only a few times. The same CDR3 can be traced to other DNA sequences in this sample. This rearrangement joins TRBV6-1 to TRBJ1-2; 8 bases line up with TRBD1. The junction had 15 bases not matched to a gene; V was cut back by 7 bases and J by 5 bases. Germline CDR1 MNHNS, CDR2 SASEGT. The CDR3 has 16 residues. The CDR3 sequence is CASTLRGDRGFYGYTF. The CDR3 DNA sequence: TGTGCCAGCACACTACGGGGAGACAGGGGCTTTTATGGCTACACCTTC.

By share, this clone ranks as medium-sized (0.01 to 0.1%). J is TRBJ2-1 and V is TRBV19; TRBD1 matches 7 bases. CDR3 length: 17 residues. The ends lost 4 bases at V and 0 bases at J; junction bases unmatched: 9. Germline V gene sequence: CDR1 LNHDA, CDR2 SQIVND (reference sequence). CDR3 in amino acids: CASSTWDSASSYNEQFF. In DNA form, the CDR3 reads TGTGCCAGTAGTACCTGGGACAGTGCGAGCTCCTACAATGAGCAGTTCTTC.

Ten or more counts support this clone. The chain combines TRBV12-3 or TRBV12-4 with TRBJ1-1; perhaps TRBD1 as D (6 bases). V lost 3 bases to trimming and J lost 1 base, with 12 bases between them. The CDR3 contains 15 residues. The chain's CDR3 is CASSFITGTNTEAFF. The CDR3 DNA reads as TGTGCCAGCAGTTTCATCACAGGGACGAACACTGAAGCTTTCTTT.

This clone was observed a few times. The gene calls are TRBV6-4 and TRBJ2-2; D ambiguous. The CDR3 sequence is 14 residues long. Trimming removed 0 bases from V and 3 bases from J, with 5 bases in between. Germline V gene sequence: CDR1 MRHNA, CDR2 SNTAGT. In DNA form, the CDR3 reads TGTGCCAGCAGTGACTCGCAGGACACCGGGGAGCTGTTTTTT. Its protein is CASSDSQDTGELFF.

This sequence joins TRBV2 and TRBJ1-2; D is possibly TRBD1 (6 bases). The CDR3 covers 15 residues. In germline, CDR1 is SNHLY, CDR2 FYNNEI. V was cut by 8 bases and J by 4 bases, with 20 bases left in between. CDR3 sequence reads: CASEREGTLSYGYTF. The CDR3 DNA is TGTGCCAGCGAGAGAGAGGGGACACTCTCCTATGGCTACACCTTC. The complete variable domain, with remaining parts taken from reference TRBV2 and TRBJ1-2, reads EPEVTQTPSHQVTQMGQEVILRCVPISNHLYFYWYRQILGQKVEFLVSFYNNEISEKSEIFDDQFSVERPDGSNFTLKIRSTKLEDSAMYFCASEREGTLSYGYTFGSGTRLTVV.

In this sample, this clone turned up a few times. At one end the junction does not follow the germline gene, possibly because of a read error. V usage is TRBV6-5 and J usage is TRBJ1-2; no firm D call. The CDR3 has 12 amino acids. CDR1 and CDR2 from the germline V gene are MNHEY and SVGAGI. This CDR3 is CASSYGDYGYTF. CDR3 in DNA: TGCGCCAGCAGTTACGGAGACTATGGCTACACCTTC.

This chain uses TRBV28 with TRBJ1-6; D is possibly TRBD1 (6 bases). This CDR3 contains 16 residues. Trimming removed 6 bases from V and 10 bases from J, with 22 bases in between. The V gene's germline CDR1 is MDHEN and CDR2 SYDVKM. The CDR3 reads CASSSPFRGRGSPLHF. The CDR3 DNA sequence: TGTGCCAGCAGCTCCCCCTTCAGGGGCCGGGGGTCACCCCTCCACTTT. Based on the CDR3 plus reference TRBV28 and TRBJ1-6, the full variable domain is DVKVTQSSRYLVKRTGEKVFLECVQDMDHENMFWYRQDPGLGLRLIYFSYDVKMKEKGDIPEGYSVSREKKERFSLILESASTNQTSMYLCASSSPFRGRGSPLHFGNGTRLTVT.

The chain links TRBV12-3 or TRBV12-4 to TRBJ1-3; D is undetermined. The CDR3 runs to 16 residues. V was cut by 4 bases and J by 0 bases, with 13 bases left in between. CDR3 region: CASSSERPLSGNTIYF. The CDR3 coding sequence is TGTGCCAGCAGTTCTGAGAGACCACTCTCTGGAAACACCATATATTTT.

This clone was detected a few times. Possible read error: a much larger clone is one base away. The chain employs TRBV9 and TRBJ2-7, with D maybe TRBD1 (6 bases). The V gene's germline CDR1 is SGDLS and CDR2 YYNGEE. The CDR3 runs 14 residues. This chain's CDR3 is CASSLGDVGAEQCF. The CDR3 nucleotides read TGTGCCAGCAGCTTAGGGGACGTGGGGGCCGAGCAGTGCTTC.

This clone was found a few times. CDR3 loop: CASSGGPTGQASAEAFF. In DNA form, the CDR3 reads TGCGCCAGCAGCGGGGGACCGACAGGACAGGCTTCTGCTGAAGCTTTCTTT. The J gene is TRBJ1-1, the V gene TRBV5-1, with 7 bases lining up with TRBD1. V trimming: 4 bases; J trimming: 6 bases; junction bases outside the gene matches: 18. The CDR3 contains 17 residues. The V gene's germline CDR1 is SGHRS and CDR2 YFSETQ. The full variable domain, completed using reference TRBV5-1 and TRBJ1-1, is KAGVTQTPRYLIKTRGQQVTLSCSPISGHRSVSWYQQTPGQGLQFLFEYFSETQRNKGNFPGRFSGRQFSNSRSEMNVSTLELGDSALYLCASSGGPTGQASAEAFFGQGTRLTVV.

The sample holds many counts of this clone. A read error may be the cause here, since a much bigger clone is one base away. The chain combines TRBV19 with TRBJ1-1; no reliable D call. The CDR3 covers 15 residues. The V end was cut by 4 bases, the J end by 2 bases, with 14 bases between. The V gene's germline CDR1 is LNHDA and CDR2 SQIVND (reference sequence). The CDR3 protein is CASSTTAALNTEAFF. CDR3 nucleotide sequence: TGTGCCAGTAGTACTACTGCGGCATTAAACACTGAAGCTTTCTTT.

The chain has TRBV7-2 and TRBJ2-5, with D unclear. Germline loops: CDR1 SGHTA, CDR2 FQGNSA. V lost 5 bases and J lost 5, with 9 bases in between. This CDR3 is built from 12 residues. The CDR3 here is CASSQTGETQYF. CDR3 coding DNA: TGTGCCAGCAGCCAAACCGGGGAGACCCAGTACTTC.

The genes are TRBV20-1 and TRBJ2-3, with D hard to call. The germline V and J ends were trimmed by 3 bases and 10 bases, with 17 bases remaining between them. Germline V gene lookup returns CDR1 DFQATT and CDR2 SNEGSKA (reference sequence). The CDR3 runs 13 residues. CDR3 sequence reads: CSARSTPAWAQYF. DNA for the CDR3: TGCAGTGCTAGGAGTACTCCCGCATGGGCGCAGTATTTT.

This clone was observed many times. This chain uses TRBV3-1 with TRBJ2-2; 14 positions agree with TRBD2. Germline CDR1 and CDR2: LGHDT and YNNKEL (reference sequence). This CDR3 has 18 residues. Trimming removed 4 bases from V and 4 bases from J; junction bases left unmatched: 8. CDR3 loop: CASSPGLAGGLGTGELFF. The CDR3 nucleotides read TGTGCCAGCAGCCCCGGACTAGCGGGAGGTTTGGGCACCGGGGAGCTGTTTTTT.

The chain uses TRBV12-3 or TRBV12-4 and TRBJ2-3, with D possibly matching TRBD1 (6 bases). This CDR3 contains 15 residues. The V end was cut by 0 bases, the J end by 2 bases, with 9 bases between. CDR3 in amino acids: CASSLATGLTDTQYF. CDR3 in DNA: TGTGCCAGCAGTTTAGCGACAGGTCTCACAGATACGCAGTATTTT.

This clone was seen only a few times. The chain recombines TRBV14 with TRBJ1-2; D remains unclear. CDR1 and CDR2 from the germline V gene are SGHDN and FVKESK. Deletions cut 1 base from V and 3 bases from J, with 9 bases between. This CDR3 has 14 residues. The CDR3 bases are TGTGCCAGCAGCCAAGTTGGGCAATACTATGGCTACACCTTC. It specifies CASSQVGQYYGYTF.

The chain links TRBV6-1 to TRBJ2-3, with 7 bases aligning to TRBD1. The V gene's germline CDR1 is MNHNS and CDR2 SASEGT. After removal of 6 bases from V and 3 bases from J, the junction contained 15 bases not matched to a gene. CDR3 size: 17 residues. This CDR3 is CASRPLSQGIKTDTQYF. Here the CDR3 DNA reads TGTGCCAGCAGGCCTCTTTCACAGGGGATTAAGACAGATACGCAGTATTTT.

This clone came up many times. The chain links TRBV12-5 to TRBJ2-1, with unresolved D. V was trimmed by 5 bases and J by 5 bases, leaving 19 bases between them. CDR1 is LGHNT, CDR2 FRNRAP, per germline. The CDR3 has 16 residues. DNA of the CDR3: TGTGCTAGTGGTCGCCGGGCGGCAGGCAACCACAATGAGCAGTTCTTC. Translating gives CASGRRAAGNHNEQFF.

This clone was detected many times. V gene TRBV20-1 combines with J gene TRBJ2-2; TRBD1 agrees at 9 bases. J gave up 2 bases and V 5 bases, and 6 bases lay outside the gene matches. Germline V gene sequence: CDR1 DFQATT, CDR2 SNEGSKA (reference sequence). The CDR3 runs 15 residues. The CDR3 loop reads CSAPDRGGNTGELFF. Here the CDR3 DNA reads TGCAGTGCTCCTGACAGGGGGGGTAACACCGGGGAGCTGTTTTTT.

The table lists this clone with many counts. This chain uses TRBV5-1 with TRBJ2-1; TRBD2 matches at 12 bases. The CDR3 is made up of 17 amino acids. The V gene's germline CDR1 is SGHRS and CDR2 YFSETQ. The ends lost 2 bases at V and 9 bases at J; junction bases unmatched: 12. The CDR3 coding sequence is TGCGCCAGCAGCTTCTCCCTAGCGGGAGGGTCGTTGAGTGAGCAGTTCTTC. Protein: CASSFSLAGGSLSEQFF.

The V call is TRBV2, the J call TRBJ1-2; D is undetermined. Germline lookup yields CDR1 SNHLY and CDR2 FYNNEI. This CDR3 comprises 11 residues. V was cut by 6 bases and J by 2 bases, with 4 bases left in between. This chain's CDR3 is CASSRNYGYTF. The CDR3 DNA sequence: TGTGCCAGCAGCCGGAACTATGGCTACACCTTC. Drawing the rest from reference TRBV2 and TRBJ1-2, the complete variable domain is EPEVTQTPSHQVTQMGQEVILRCVPISNHLYFYWYRQILGQKVEFLVSFYNNEISEKSEIFDDQFSVERPDGSNFTLKIRSTKLEDSAMYFCASSRNYGYTFGSGTRLTVV.

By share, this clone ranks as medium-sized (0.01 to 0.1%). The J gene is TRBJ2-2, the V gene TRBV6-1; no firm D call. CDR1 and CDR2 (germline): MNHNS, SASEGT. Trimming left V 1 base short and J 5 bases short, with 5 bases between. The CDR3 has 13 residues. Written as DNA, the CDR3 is TGTGCCAGCAGTGAAGTACCAACCGGGGAGCTGTTTTTT. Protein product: CASSEVPTGELFF.

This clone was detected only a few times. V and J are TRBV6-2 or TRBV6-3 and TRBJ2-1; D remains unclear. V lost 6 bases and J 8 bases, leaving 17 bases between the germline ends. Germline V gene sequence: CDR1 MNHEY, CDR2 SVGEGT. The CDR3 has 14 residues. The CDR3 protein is CASSLGVVWDEQFF. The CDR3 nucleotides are TGTGCCAGCAGCTTAGGAGTGGTATGGGATGAGCAGTTCTTC.

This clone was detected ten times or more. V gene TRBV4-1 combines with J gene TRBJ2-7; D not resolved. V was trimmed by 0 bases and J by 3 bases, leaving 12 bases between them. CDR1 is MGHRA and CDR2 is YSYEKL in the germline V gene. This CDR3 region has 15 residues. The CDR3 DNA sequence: TGCGCCAGCAGCCAAGAAGAGGTCCCAAACTACGAGCAGTACTTC. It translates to CASSQEEVPNYEQYF.

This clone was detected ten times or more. The CDR3 is CAISRGQDVNEQFF. CDR3 in DNA: TGTGCCATCAGCCGGGGACAGGATGTCAATGAGCAGTTCTTC. This chain connects TRBV10-3 to TRBJ2-1; TRBD1 aligns across 8 bases. Trimming cost V 6 bases and J 6 bases; bases outside gene matches: 7. Germline V gene data show CDR1 as ENHRY and CDR2 as SYGVKD. This CDR3 comprises 14 residues.

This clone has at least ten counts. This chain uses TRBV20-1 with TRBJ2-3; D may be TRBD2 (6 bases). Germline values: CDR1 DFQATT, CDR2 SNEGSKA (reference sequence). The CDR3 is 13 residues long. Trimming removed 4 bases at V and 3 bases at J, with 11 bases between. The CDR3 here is CSAKPGTTDTQYF. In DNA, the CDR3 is TGCAGTGCTAAACCCGGGACTACAGATACGCAGTATTTT.

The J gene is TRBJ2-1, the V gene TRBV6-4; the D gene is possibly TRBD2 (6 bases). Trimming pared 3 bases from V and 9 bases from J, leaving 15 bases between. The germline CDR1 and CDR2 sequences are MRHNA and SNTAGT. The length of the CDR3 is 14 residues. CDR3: CASSERDGPSEQFF. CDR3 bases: TGTGCCAGCAGTGAGCGGGATGGCCCGAGTGAGCAGTTCTTC.